This entry features one T cell receptor (beta chain) sequence. The target antigen is unknown. The CDR3 is made up of 16 amino acids. Losses at the gene ends were 1 base for V and 9 bases for J; bases not matched to a gene: 12. Looked up from germline, CDR1 is MDHEN and CDR2 is SYDVKM. About 100,000 TCR templates underwent assay in each sample. Sequencing used immunoSEQ multiplex PCR; TCRdb keeps in-frame clones, though not all of them. The sample holds fewer than 30,000 clones; around 84% are singletons and the top ten take roughly a quarter. This entry comes from a study of siplizumab effects on memory and regulatory T cells. Study results and limitations: Whether the proliferating Tregs (from siplizumab cultures) were suppressive was not confirmed. A naive or memory phenotype could not be assigned to roughly 80-96% of the proliferating CD4+ or CD8+ clones. Naive T cells appeared more varied than memory cells and looked like key alloresponse contributors.

The material sequenced was memory CD4+ T cells sorted from blood. This clonotype was obtained from a human donor in good health. The J gene is TRBJ2-1, the V gene TRBV28; TRBD2 matches 7 bases. CDR3 sequence (DNA): TGTGCCAGCAGTTTATCCGTGGGAGGGCCGATAGCTGAGCAGTTCTTC. Amino acids: CASSLSVGGPIAEQFF.